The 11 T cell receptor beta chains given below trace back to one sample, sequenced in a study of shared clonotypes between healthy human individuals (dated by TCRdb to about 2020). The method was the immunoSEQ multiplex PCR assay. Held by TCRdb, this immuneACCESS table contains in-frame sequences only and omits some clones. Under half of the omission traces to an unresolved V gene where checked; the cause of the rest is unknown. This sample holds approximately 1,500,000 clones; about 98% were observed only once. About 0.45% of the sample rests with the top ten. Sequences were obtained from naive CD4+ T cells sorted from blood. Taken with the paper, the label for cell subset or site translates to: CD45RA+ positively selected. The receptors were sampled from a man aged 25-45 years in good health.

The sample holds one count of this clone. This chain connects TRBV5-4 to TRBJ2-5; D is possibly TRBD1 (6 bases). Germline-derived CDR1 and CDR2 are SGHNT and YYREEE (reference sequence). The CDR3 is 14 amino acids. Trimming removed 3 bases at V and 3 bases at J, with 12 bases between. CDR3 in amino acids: CASSWHSGEETQYF. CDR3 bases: TGTGCCAGCAGCTGGCATTCAGGGGAAGAGACCCAGTACTTC. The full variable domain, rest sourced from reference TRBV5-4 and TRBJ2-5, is ETGVTQSPTHLIKTRGQQVTLRCSSQSGHNTVSWYQQALGQGPQFIFQYYREEENGRGNFPPRFSGLQFPNYSSELNVNALELDDSALYLCASSWHSGEETQYFGPGTRLLVL.

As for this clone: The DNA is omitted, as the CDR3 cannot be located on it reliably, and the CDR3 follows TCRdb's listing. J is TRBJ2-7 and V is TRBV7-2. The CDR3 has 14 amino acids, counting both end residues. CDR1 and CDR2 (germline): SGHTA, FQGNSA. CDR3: CASSFAPASYEQYF.

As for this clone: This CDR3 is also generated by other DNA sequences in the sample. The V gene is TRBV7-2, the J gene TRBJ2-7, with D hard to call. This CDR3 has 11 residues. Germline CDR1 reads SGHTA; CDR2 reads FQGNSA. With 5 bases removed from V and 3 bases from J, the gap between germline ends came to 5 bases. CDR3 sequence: CASSPLYEQYF. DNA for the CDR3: TGTGCCAGCAGCCCCCTCTACGAGCAGTACTTC.

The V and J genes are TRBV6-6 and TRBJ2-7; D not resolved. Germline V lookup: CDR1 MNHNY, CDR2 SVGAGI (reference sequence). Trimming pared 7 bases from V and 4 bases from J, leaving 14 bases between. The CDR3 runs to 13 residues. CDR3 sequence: CASTETQNYEQYF. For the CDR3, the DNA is TGTGCCAGCACTGAGACACAAAATTACGAGCAGTACTTC.

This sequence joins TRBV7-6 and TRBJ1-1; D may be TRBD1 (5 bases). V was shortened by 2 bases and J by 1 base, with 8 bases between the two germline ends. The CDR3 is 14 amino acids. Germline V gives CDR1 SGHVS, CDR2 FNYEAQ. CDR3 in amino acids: CASSLRGRNTEAFF. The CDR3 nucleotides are TGTGCCAGCAGCTTAAGGGGTAGGAACACTGAAGCTTTCTTT.

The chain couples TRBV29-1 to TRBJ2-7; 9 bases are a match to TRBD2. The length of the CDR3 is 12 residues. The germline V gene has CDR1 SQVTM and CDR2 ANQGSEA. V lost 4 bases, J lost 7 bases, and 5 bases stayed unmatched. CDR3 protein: CSVAGLATEQYF. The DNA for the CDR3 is TGCAGCGTTGCCGGACTAGCGACAGAGCAGTACTTC.

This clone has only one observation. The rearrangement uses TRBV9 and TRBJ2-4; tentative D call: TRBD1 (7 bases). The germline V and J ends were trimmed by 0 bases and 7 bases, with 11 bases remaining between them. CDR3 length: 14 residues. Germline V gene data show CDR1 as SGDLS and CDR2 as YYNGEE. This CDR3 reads CASSVGAGGNIQYF. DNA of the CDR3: TGTGCCAGCAGCGTAGGGGCAGGGGGGAACATTCAGTACTTC.

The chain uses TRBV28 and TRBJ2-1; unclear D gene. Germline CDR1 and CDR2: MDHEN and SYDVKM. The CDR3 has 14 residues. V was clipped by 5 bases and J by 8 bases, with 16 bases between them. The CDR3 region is CASSQVGLTYEQFF. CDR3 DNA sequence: TGTGCCAGCAGTCAAGTCGGTCTTACGTATGAGCAGTTCTTC.

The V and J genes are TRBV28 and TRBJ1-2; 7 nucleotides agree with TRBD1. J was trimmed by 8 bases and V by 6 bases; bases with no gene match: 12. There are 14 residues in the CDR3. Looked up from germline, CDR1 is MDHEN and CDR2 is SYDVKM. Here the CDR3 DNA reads TGTGCCAGCAGCCACGGGGACAGAGCGGGAGGCTACACCTTC. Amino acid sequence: CASSHGDRAGGYTF.

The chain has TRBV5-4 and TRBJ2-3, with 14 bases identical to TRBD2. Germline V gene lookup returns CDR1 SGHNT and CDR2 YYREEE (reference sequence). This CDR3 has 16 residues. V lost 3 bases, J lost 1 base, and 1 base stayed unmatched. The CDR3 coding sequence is TGTGCCAGCAGCTCGGGACTAGCGGGAGGCACAGATACGCAGTATTTT. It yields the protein CASSSGLAGGTDTQYF.

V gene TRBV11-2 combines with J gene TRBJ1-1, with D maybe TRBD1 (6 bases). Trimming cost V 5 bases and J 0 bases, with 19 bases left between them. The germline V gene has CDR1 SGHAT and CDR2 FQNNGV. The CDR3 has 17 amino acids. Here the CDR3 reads CASSRSLGGWVNTEAFF. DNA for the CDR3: TGTGCCAGCAGCAGATCACTGGGGGGCTGGGTGAACACTGAAGCTTTCTTT.